These T cell receptor beta chains were read from a single sample in a study of blood T cell repertoires in COVID-19. Clones were sequenced by immunoSEQ multiplex PCR, and TCRdb holds only the in-frame ones, with some missing. The sample records 160,000 or so clones, about 90% being singletons. The material sequenced was peripheral blood. The receptors shown here come from a man between 60 and 75 years old with acute or convalescent COVID-19. Both conserved end residues are part of each CDR3. The D gene is left open where the match is weak. Size tells how often a clone was seen (once, few, many) or the class of an expanded clone, and some rows leave it out.

TRBJ1-2,TRBD1,few,TRBV6-6,TGTGCCAGCAGTTTTCCCGACAGGGACTATGGCTACACCTTC,CASSFPDRDYGYTF
TRBJ1-3,.,.,TRBV24-1,TGTGCCACCAGTGAGCGTAAGGGGTACTCTGGAAACACCATATATTTT,CATSERKGYSGNTIYF
TRBJ2-3,TRBD2,.,TRBV27,TGTGCCAGCAGTTTGTCCCCGACTAGCGGGCCTATGGCAGATACGCAGTATTTT,CASSLSPTSGPMADTQYF
TRBJ2-1,.,.,TRBV5-1,TGCGCCAGCAGCTTGGCCCTGGTTGACAGGGGAGGGGACAATGAGCAGTTCTTC,CASSLALVDRGGDNEQFF
TRBJ1-4,.,.,TRBV19,TGTGCCAGTAGTATAGGCGGGGGTGGTGAAAAACTGTTTTTT,CASSIGGGGEKLFF
TRBJ1-3,TRBD1,.,TRBV10-2,TGCGCCAGCAGTGAGTCGGAGACAGGGAGCTCTGGAAACACCATATATTTT,CASSESETGSSGNTIYF
TRBJ1-4,TRBD1,.,TRBV19,TGTGCCAGTCGACCGGGACAGGGGCGGGAAAAACTGTTTTTT,CASRPGQGREKLFF
TRBJ2-7,TRBD2,.,TRBV5-6,TGTGCCAGCACCCCGGGACTAGGTTCTTACGAGCAGTACTTC,CASTPGLGSYEQYF
TRBJ2-5,TRBD1,.,TRBV5-1,TGCGCCAGCAGCCGTAAGACAGGGGACATCCAAGAGACCCAGTACTTC,CASSRKTGDIQETQYF
TRBJ2-1,.,.,TRBV29-1,TGCAGCGTTCGACAGTTCAATGAGCAGTTCTTC,CSVRQFNEQFF
TRBJ2-1,TRBD1,.,TRBV9,TGTGCCAGCAGCGGACAGGGATCTGAGCAGTTCTTC,CASSGQGSEQFF
TRBJ2-7,TRBD2,many,TRBV2,TGTGCCAGCAGCTGGGGGAGGGCCGAGCAGTACTTC,CASSWGRAEQYF
TRBJ1-1,TRBD1,few,TRBV7-9,TGTGCCAGCAGCCCGACAGGGGCGACTGAAGCTTTCTTT,CASSPTGATEAFF
TRBJ1-5,TRBD1,.,TRBV18,TGTGCCAGCTCAAGGGACAGGGGTCATCAGCCCCAGCATTTT,CASSRDRGHQPQHF
TRBJ2-7,.,.,TRBV18,TGTGCCAGCTCATGGGGAGACGAGCAGTACTTC,CASSWGDEQYF
TRBJ2-1,.,.,TRBV25-1,TGTGCCAGCAGTGCTCCCCCGGGGGTGTTTCGGCACAATGAGCAGTTCTTC,CASSAPPGVFRHNEQFF
TRBJ2-1,.,.,TRBV6-6,TGTGCCAGCAGTTACTCGGGCCAGCGGGAGCAGTTCTTC,CASSYSGQREQFF
TRBJ2-1,.,.,TRBV2,TGTGCCTACTCCCAACCCGTGACAAGGAGGCACAATGAGCAGTTCTTC,CAYSQPVTRRHNEQFF
TRBJ2-1,TRBD1,once,TRBV18,TGTGCCAGCTCACCGGTTAGGGGACAGGGGATAGTTGAGCAGTTCTTC,CASSPVRGQGIVEQFF
TRBJ2-2,.,.,TRBV18,TGTGCCAGCTCACCCCGCGGCGGGGAGCTGTTTTTT,CASSPRGGELFF
TRBJ1-1,.,.,TRBV20-1,TGCAGTGCTAGAGGGGGGACTGCGGGTTTCTTT,CSARGGTAGFF
TRBJ2-2,TRBD1,many,TRBV7-9,TGTGCCAGCAGCTTGGACAGGTTGAACACCGGGGAGCTGTTTTTT,CASSLDRLNTGELFF
TRBJ1-6,TRBD1,.,TRBV18,TGTGCCAGCTCCCACACGCAGGGGGCAGGGGCCTATAATTCACCCCTCCACTTT,CASSHTQGAGAYNSPLHF
TRBJ2-3,.,.,TRBV5-1,TGCGCCAGCAGCTTGGAGGGCGGGCTTACAGATACGCAGTATTTT,CASSLEGGLTDTQYF
TRBJ2-7,.,.,TRBV5-1,TGCGCCAGCAGCTTGGGCGGCTACTCCTACGAGCAGTACTTC,CASSLGGYSYEQYF
TRBJ1-2,TRBD1,.,TRBV19,TGTGCCAGTAATGAGGGGGCGTATGGCTACACCTTC,CASNEGAYGYTF